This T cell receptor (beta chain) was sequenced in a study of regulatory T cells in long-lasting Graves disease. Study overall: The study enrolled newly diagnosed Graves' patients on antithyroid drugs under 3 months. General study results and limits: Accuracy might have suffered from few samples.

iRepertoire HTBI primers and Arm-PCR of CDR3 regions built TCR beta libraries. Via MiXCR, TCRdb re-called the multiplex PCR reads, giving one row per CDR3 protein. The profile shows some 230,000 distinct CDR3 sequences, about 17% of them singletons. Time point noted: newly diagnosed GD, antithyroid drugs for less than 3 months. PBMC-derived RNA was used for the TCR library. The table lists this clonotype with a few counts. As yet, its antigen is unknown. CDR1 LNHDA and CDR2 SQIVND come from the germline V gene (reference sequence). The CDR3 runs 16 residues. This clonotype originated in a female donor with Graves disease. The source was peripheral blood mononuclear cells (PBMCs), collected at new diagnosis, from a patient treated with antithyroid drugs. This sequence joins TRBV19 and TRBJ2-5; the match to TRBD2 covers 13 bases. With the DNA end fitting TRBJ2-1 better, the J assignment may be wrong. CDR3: CASSISGLAGQGEQFF. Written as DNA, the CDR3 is TGTGCCAGTAGTATTTCGGGACTAGCGGGACAGGGGGAGCAGTTCTTC.